This passage covers 31 T cell receptor beta chains from one sample sequenced in a study of control samples from healthy donors and cancer patients. Repertoires were generated with immunoSEQ multiplex PCR, while TCRdb's copy carries only in-frame clones and drops some. The table has about 82,000 clones, 87% seen once; the top ten hold roughly a fifth. The sample was blood. The receptors here all came from a man aged 45 to 65 in good health.

The table lists this clone with a few counts. CDR3 DNA sequence: TGTGCCAGTAGTATAGCCAGACAGGGTGGGAATTCACCCCTCCACTTT. Its protein is CASSIARQGGNSPLHF. The chain uses TRBV19 and TRBJ1-6, with TRBD1 matching 7 bases. Trimming cost V 1 base and J 7 bases; bases outside gene matches: 7. Looked up from germline, CDR1 is LNHDA and CDR2 is SQIVND (reference sequence). The CDR3 consists of 16 residues.

This sequence joins TRBV6-5 and TRBJ1-2; D unclear. The germline V gene encodes CDR1 MNHEY and CDR2 SVGAGI. The V end was cut by 4 bases, the J end by 1 base, with 10 bases between. CDR3 length: 14 amino acids. The CDR3 region has the DNA TGTGCCAGCAGTTTGAACGGCCTTAACTATGGCTACACCTTC. It specifies CASSLNGLNYGYTF.

V gene TRBV6-5 combines with J gene TRBJ2-5; 7 bases are a match to TRBD1. There are 16 residues in the CDR3. The germline CDR1 and CDR2 sequences are MNHEY and SVGAGI. Germline trimming cut 2 bases from V and 1 base from J; bases unmatched to any gene: 7. CDR3 sequence (DNA): TGTGCCAGCAGTTACCACGACAGGGACCCCCAAGAGACCCAGTACTTC. It encodes CASSYHDRDPQETQYF.

The gene calls are TRBV9 and TRBJ2-7; D assignment may be TRBD1 or TRBD2 (5 bases each). The CDR3 runs to 13 residues. Germline V CDR1 and CDR2: SGDLS, YYNGEE. V was cut by 2 bases and J by 3 bases, with 9 bases left in between. CDR3 sequence: CASSVGPGYEQYF. The CDR3 DNA reads as TGTGCCAGCAGCGTGGGACCCGGCTACGAGCAGTACTTC. Drawing the rest from reference TRBV9 and TRBJ2-7, the complete variable domain is DSGVTQTPKHLITATGQRVTLRCSPRSGDLSVYWYQQSLDQGLQFLIQYYNGEERAKGNILERFSAQQFPDLHSELNLSSLELGDSALYFCASSVGPGYEQYFGPGTRLTVT.

The rearrangement joins TRBV2 to TRBJ2-7; the D is unclear. Germline CDR1 SNHLY, CDR2 FYNNEI. The ends were cut back, 5 bases at V and 6 bases at J, with 11 bases in the middle. The CDR3 spans 12 residues. The CDR3 region has the DNA TGTGCCAGCAGTATTCTGGTCTCCGAGCAGTACTTC. Translated, it gives CASSILVSEQYF.

This clone was detected once. This chain connects TRBV10-3 to TRBJ1-1, with 7 bases fitting TRBD1. The germline gives CDR1 ENHRY, CDR2 SYGVKD. The CDR3 length is 13 residues. After removal of 6 bases from V and 3 bases from J, the junction contained 4 bases not matched to a gene. The CDR3 nucleotides read TGTGCCATCAGGGGAACAGGGGACACTGAAGCTTTCTTT. Translated: CAIRGTGDTEAFF.

V is TRBV28 and J is TRBJ2-7, with D perhaps matching TRBD1 (6 bases). Germline V lookup: CDR1 MDHEN, CDR2 SYDVKM. V was trimmed by 7 bases and J by 3 bases, leaving 19 bases between them. The CDR3 covers 15 residues. CDR3 nucleotide sequence: TGTGCCAGCACCGGGTGGGACACGAGGAACTACGAGCAGTACGTC. Its translation is CASTGWDTRNYEQYV.

This clone has only a few counts. This sequence joins TRBV4-3 and TRBJ1-2; D is unclear. The CDR3 totals 17 residues. V lost 0 bases and J 3 bases, leaving 17 bases between the germline ends. The V gene's germline CDR1 is LGHNA and CDR2 YSLEER. The CDR3 reads CASSQDRRTSRDYGYTF. The CDR3 bases are TGCGCCAGCAGCCAAGATCGGCGGACTTCTAGGGACTATGGCTACACCTTC.

The chain has TRBV30 and TRBJ1-1; D not certain. V gave up 0 bases and J gave up 11 bases, with 10 bases separating them. Per germline, CDR1 GTSNPN and CDR2 SVGIG (reference sequence). CDR3 length: 11 amino acids. The CDR3 coding sequence is TGTGCCTGGAGTGTACGGACGGGCGCTTTCTTT. Encoded protein: CAWSVRTGAFF.

The J gene is TRBJ1-5, the V gene TRBV2; TRBD1 agrees at 10 bases. The junction had 6 bases not matched to a gene; V was cut back by 5 bases and J by 2 bases. CDR1 and CDR2 (germline): SNHLY, FYNNEI. This CDR3 comprises 16 residues. In DNA, the CDR3 is TGTGCCAGCAGTAAACCCGGGACAGGGGGCAATCAGCCCCAGCATTTT. Translating it yields CASSKPGTGGNQPQHF.

There are a few counts of this clone. The V and J genes are TRBV4-3 and TRBJ1-1, with D uncertain. The germline V and J ends were trimmed by 0 bases and 1 base, with 12 bases remaining between them. The germline CDR1 and CDR2 sequences are LGHNA and YSLEER. The CDR3 contains 16 residues. The CDR3 DNA reads TGCGCCAGCAGCCAAGATGGCAGAGTGGGGAACACTGAAGCTTTCTTT. This encodes CASSQDGRVGNTEAFF.

J is TRBJ2-2 and V is TRBV5-6; D is ambiguous. The CDR3 is made up of 16 amino acids. CDR1 is SGHDT and CDR2 is YYEEEE in the germline V gene. Trimming pared 1 base from V and 2 bases from J, leaving 12 bases between. The CDR3 sequence is CASSLYRPLNTGELFF. CDR3 bases: TGTGCCAGCAGCTTGTACAGACCACTTAACACCGGGGAGCTGTTTTTT.

The V call is TRBV5-1, the J call TRBJ1-4, with 7 nucleotides matching TRBD1. CDR1 is SGHRS and CDR2 is YFSETQ in the germline V gene. Germline trimming cut 2 bases from V and 8 bases from J; bases unmatched to any gene: 6. There are 14 residues in the CDR3. The CDR3: CASSFDRVGEKLFF. In DNA, the CDR3 is TGCGCCAGCAGCTTCGACAGGGTCGGAGAAAAACTGTTTTTT.

This clone was detected only a few times. The rearrangement uses TRBV30 and TRBJ1-1; TRBD1 agrees at 8 bases. The V and J ends lost 1 base and 1 base, in that order; junction bases with no gene match: 8. CDR3 length: 16 residues. Germline V gene sequence: CDR1 GTSNPN, CDR2 SVGIG (reference sequence). CDR3 in DNA: TGTGCCTGGAGTGGGAGGAGGACAGGGAGGAACACTGAAGCTTTCTTT. Translation: CAWSGRRTGRNTEAFF.

The gene calls are TRBV9 and TRBJ2-2; TRBD2 aligns across 10 bases. The CDR3 is 18 amino acids. CDR1 SGDLS and CDR2 YYNGEE come from the germline V gene. J lost 2 bases, V lost 0 bases, and 7 bases had no gene match. CDR3 in amino acids: CASSVGLAGVPNTGELFF. In DNA form, the CDR3 reads TGTGCCAGCAGCGTAGGACTAGCGGGCGTACCCAACACCGGGGAGCTGTTTTTT.

This chain connects TRBV2 to TRBJ1-2; D is possibly TRBD1 (5 bases). In germline, CDR1 is SNHLY, CDR2 FYNNEI. V was clipped by 1 base and J by 6 bases, with 9 bases between them. This CDR3 region has 13 residues. CDR3 amino acids: CASSEVGDDGYTF. CDR3 in DNA: TGTGCCAGCAGTGAAGTAGGGGATGATGGCTACACCTTC.

This clone showed up just a few times. The gene calls are TRBV27 and TRBJ2-6; tentative D call: TRBD1 (5 bases). Germline CDR1 and CDR2: MNHEY and SMNVEV (reference sequence). The ends were cut back, 7 bases at V and 1 base at J, with 17 bases in the middle. The CDR3 is 17 residues long. This CDR3 is CASKARAMGSGANVLTF. The CDR3 coding sequence is TGTGCCAGCAAGGCCAGGGCTATGGGATCTGGGGCCAACGTCCTGACTTTC.

The J gene is TRBJ1-1, the V gene TRBV4-2, with D maybe TRBD1 (6 bases). The CDR3 runs to 15 residues. Trimming stripped 2 bases from V and 1 base from J, with 11 bases between. The V gene's germline CDR1 is LGHNA and CDR2 YNFKEQ. CDR3 region: CASSQQGSGNTEAFF. For the CDR3, the DNA is TGTGCCAGCAGCCAACAGGGGTCGGGGAACACTGAAGCTTTCTTT.

The gene calls are TRBV2 and TRBJ2-1, with TRBD1 matching 7 bases. Germline CDR1 reads SNHLY; CDR2 reads FYNNEI. With 6 bases clipped from V and 6 bases from J, the junction kept 5 bases outside the gene matches. The CDR3 extends over 13 amino acids. The CDR3 DNA follows: TGTGCCAGCAGAACCGGGACAGTCAATGAGCAGTTCTTC. This translates into CASRTGTVNEQFF.

The chain joins TRBV6-2 or TRBV6-3 to TRBJ2-3, with D uncertain. CDR1 and CDR2 from the germline V gene are MNHEY and SVGEGT. This CDR3 comprises 14 residues. Trimming cost V 0 bases and J 2 bases, with 6 bases left between them. CDR3 nucleotides: TGTGCCAGCAGTTACTCGCAGGTCACAGATACGCAGTATTTT. Protein product: CASSYSQVTDTQYF.

This rearrangement joins TRBV12-3 or TRBV12-4 to TRBJ1-6; TRBD1 is a possible D gene (6 bases). Deletions cut 1 base from V and 15 bases from J, with 10 bases between. The CDR3 is 12 amino acids. DNA for the CDR3: TGTGCCAGCAGTTTAGTATACAGGGACCTCCACTTT. Its translation: CASSLVYRDLHF.

The V gene is TRBV19, the J gene TRBJ1-5; 7 bases are shared with TRBD1. Germline trimming cut 9 bases from V and 1 base from J; bases unmatched to any gene: 6. The CDR3 runs 14 residues. Germline V gene data show CDR1 as LNHDA and CDR2 as SQIVND (reference sequence). Here the CDR3 DNA reads TGTGCCAGCTACGACAGGGCGAGCAATCAGCCCCAGCATTTT. Its translation is CASYDRASNQPQHF.

This chain uses TRBV6-1 with TRBJ1-6; D might be TRBD1 (5 bases). This CDR3 contains 16 residues. Trimming stripped 2 bases from V and 4 bases from J, with 12 bases between. CDR1 and CDR2 (germline): MNHNS, SASEGT. CDR3 DNA: TGTGCCAGCAGTGAATGGGGCCAGATTTATAATTCACCCCTCCACTTT. The encoded protein is CASSEWGQIYNSPLHF.

This chain joins TRBV6-5 and TRBJ1-1; no firm D call. The CDR3 length is 13 residues. With 5 bases removed from V and 5 bases from J, the gap between germline ends came to 12 bases. Germline CDR1 reads MNHEY; CDR2 reads SVGAGI. CDR3 protein: CASSSYTTTEAFF. The CDR3 DNA reads as TGTGCCAGCAGTAGTTATACTACGACTGAAGCTTTCTTT.

With respect to this clone: One end of the junction fails to match germline, which may point to a read error. The CDR3 coding sequence is TGTGCCAGCAGCGCTAGCGGGGACAGCCCGGGGGTAGATAGTTTC. Protein: CASSASGDSPGVDSF. The rearrangement uses TRBV9 and TRBJ2-4, with 9 positions matching TRBD2. From germline, CDR1 is SGDLS and CDR2 YYNGEE. The length of the CDR3 is 15 residues.

To note about this clone: Within the sample, other DNA sequences also encode this same CDR3. The chain uses TRBV18 and TRBJ2-7; D might be TRBD2 (6 bases). The V gene lost 3 bases and the J gene lost 2 bases, with 17 bases spanning the gap. The CDR3 extends over 16 amino acids. In germline, CDR1 is KGHSH, CDR2 LQKENI. The CDR3 loop reads CASSPIHGGGTYEQYF. For the CDR3, the DNA is TGTGCCAGCTCACCCATCCACGGGGGTGGGACCTACGAGCAGTACTTC.

This chain joins TRBV10-3 and TRBJ2-7; 7 positions match TRBD1. V dropped 6 bases and J dropped 3; count of bases not matched to a gene: 5. The V gene's germline CDR1 is ENHRY and CDR2 SYGVKD. The CDR3 extends over 13 amino acids. CDR3 amino acids: CAISPGQSYEQYF. CDR3 DNA sequence: TGTGCCATCAGCCCGGGACAGAGCTACGAGCAGTACTTC.

The chain is built from TRBV25-1 and TRBJ2-5, with 7 bases identical to TRBD2. J gave up 4 bases and V 3 bases, and 11 bases lay outside the gene matches. In germline, CDR1 is MGHDK, CDR2 SYGVNS. The CDR3 length is 16 residues. As DNA, the CDR3 is TGTGCCAGCAGTGATAGGGAGGGAGTCGAGGGAGAGACCCAGTACTTC. This encodes CASSDREGVEGETQYF. Supplemented by reference TRBV25-1 and TRBJ2-5, the full variable domain reads EADIYQTPRYLVIGTGKKITLECSQTMGHDKMYWYQQDPGMELHLIHYSYGVNSTEKGDLSSESTVSRIRTEHFPLTLESARPSHTSQYLCASSDREGVEGETQYFGPGTRLLVL.

This clone was found once. The chain has TRBV2 and TRBJ2-2; no firm D call. Germline-derived CDR1 and CDR2 are SNHLY and FYNNEI. V dropped 4 bases and J dropped 4 bases, with 7 bases sitting between them. There are 13 residues in the CDR3. CDR3 in DNA: TGTGCCAGCAGTGGGGATCTCACCGGGGAGCTGTTTTTT. As protein: CASSGDLTGELFF.

The V gene is TRBV2, the J gene TRBJ1-2; 11 positions match TRBD1. This CDR3 region has 15 residues. The V and J ends lost 6 bases and 2 bases, in that order; junction bases with no gene match: 5. CDR1 and CDR2 from the germline V gene are SNHLY and FYNNEI. The CDR3 loop is CASRKGQGANYGYTF. For the CDR3, the DNA is TGTGCCAGCAGGAAAGGACAGGGGGCAAACTATGGCTACACCTTC.

This chain links TRBV4-1 with TRBJ2-3; D is possibly TRBD2 (5 bases). With 2 bases removed from V and 0 bases from J, the gap between germline ends came to 12 bases. The CDR3 length is 16 residues. Germline lookup yields CDR1 MGHRA and CDR2 YSYEKL. The chain's CDR3 is CASSQPAGISTDTQYF. The CDR3 DNA is TGCGCCAGCAGCCAACCAGCCGGGATCAGCACAGATACGCAGTATTTT.